The TCR beta chain under discussion was sequenced for a study of cytomegalovirus exposure and HLA in healthy donors. The PCR used 60 Vbeta and 13 Jbeta primers. In the study's own analysis: Later, an analysis found roughly 80 million unique TCR beta chains, and 8.5 million to 14 million of these were shared. Assay used: immunoSEQ multiplex PCR; TCRdb lists only in-frame clones, some missing. V and J calls and clone size are given by that table; D and trimming were obtained from the DNA. The sample records more than 85,000 clones, less than 85% being singletons. Germline values: CDR1 MNHEY, CDR2 SMNVEV (reference sequence). The CDR3 is made up of 15 amino acids. Unmatched junction bases numbered 8, after V lost 4 bases and J lost 6 bases. About this clone: Its antigen is as yet unknown.

Each donor was nominally healthy when sampled (though unrecorded immune exposures were likely). Study-wide findings and caveats: V- and J-gene trimming in TCR beta was tied to a missense DCLRE1C variant by an analysis performed later.

The receptor's source is a man aged 25 to 40 in good health and CMV-seropositive. The sequencing sample was made of PBMCs. V and J are TRBV27 and TRBJ2-7; the match to TRBD2 covers 11 bases. CDR3: CASSYVAGGQSEQYF. In DNA form, the CDR3 reads TGTGCCAGCAGTTATGTAGCGGGGGGGCAAAGCGAGCAGTACTTC.